These 4 T cell receptor beta chains were sequenced from one sample in a study of T-cell memory formation after mild COVID-19. TCRdb passed the 5' RACE reads through MiXCR, listing each CDR3 protein once. Altogether some 50,000 distinct CDR3 sequences are present, 12% being singletons, with the ten largest covering approximately 24%. The sequenced sample was PBMCs or a T cell subset sorted from them (not recorded which). These receptor sequences come from a man younger than 35 who had mild COVID-19 (a few samples of this study predate the infection). Cell type and time point are not known.

This clonotype was seen many times. The chain combines TRBV20-1 with TRBJ2-3; 13 nucleotides agree with TRBD2. Germline CDR1 and CDR2: DFQATT and SNEGSKA (reference sequence). The CDR3 has 15 amino acids. Trimming took 4 bases from V and 7 from J; bases not matched to a gene: 8. DNA of the CDR3: TGCAGTGCTACGAAACTAGCGGGGGGGCCAAATACGCAGTATTTT. Its translation: CSATKLAGGPNTQYF.

This clonotype was counted a few times. The gene calls are TRBV7-3 and TRBJ1-1, with 9 bases fitting TRBD1. The V gene's germline CDR1 is SGHTA and CDR2 FQGTGA. This CDR3 has 14 residues. Unmatched junction bases numbered 5, after V lost 4 bases and J lost 5 bases. The DNA for the CDR3 is TGTGCCAGCAGCTCGACAGGGGGGCGGACTGAAGCTTTCTTT. Translation: CASSSTGGRTEAFF.

Many counts were recorded for this clonotype. This sequence joins TRBV11-2 and TRBJ2-3; 10 nucleotides agree with TRBD1. Looked up from germline, CDR1 is SGHAT and CDR2 is FQNNGV. V trimming: 7 bases; J trimming: 4 bases; junction bases outside the gene matches: 8. This CDR3 spans 15 amino acids. DNA of the CDR3: TGTGCCAGCACCACCGGGACAGGGGTTTCAGATACGCAGTATTTT. Translated, it gives CASTTGTGVSDTQYF.

V gene TRBV20-1 combines with J gene TRBJ1-1; 7 bases are a match to TRBD1. V lost 7 bases to trimming and J lost 3 bases; unmatched junction nucleotides: 20. Germline V gene sequence: CDR1 DFQATT, CDR2 SNEGSKA (reference sequence). CDR3 length: 17 amino acids. In nucleotides, the CDR3 is TGCAGTGTCCCTAAGTCCGGCCGAGGGGGCTGGGACACTGAAGCTTTCTTT. Its protein is CSVPKSGRGGWDTEAFF.